This T cell receptor beta chain came from a study of CD4+ T cells in melanoma. Data came from immunoSEQ multiplex PCR; TCRdb stores just in-frame clones and leaves some out. The data show 10,000 or so clones, with approximately 68% seen just once and 15% to 20% held by the top ten. Study-level findings and limits: In melanoma, neoantigen-specific CD4+ T cells reportedly differed in differentiation state. CD8+ T cell, macrophage and B cell function reportedly correlated with neoantigen-specific CD4+ T cells.

In regard to this clone: Its matching antigen is unknown.

Germline V gene sequence: CDR1 LNHDA, CDR2 SQIVND (reference sequence). This CDR3 is 12 amino acids long. The sample was cells from a culture (not recorded whether cultured in vitro). The chain employs TRBV19 and TRBJ2-3; no definite D call. The origin of this receptor is a human donor with melanoma. The CDR3 is CSTRGPGDTQYF. The CDR3 bases are TGTTCAACCAGAGGCCCCGGAGATACGCAGTATTTT.